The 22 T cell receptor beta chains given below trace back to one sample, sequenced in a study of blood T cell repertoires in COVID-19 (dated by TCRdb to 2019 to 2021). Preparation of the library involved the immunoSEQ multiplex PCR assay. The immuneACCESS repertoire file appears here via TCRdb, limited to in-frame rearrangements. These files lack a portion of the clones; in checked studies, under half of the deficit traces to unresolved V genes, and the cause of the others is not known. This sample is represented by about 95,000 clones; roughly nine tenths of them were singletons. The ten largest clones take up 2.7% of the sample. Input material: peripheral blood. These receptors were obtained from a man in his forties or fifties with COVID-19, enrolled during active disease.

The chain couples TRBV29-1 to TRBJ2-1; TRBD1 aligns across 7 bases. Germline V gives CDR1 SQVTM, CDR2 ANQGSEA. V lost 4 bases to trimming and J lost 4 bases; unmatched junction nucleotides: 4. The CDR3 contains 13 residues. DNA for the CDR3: TGCAGCGTTGGGGACAGCCGTTACAATGAGCAGTTCTTC. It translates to CSVGDSRYNEQFF.

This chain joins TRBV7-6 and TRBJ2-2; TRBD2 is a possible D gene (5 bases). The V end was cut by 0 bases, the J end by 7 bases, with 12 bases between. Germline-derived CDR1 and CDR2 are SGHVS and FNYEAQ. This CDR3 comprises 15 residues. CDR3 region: CASSLAPRGNGELFF. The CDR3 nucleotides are TGTGCCAGCAGCTTAGCCCCTCGGGGTAACGGGGAGCTGTTTTTT. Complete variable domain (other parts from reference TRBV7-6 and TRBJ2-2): GAGVSQSPRYKVTKRGQDVALRCDPISGHVSLYWYRQALGQGPEFLTYFNYEAQQDKSGLPNDRFSAERPEGSISTLTIQRTEQRDSAMYRCASSLAPRGNGELFFGEGSRLTVL.

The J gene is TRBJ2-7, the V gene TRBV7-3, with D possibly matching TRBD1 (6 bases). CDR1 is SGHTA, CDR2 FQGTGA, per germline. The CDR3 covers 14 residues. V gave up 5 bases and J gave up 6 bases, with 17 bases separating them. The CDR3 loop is CASSPSPGVGEQYF. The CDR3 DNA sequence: TGTGCCAGCAGCCCGTCCCCAGGGGTCGGCGAGCAGTACTTC.

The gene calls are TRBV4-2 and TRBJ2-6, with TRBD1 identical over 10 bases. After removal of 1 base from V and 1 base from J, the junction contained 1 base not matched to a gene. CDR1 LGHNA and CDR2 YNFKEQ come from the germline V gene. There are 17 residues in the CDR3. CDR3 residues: CASSQGDRGSGANVLTF. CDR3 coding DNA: TGTGCCAGCAGCCAAGGGGACAGGGGTTCTGGGGCCAACGTCCTGACTTTC.

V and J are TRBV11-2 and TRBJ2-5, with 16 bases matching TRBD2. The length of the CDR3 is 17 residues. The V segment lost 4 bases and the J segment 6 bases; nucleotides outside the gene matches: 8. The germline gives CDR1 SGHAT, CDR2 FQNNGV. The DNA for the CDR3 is TGTGCCAGCAGCTCCCCGGGACTAGCGGGGGGGCTGAAGACCCAGTACTTC. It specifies CASSSPGLAGGLKTQYF.

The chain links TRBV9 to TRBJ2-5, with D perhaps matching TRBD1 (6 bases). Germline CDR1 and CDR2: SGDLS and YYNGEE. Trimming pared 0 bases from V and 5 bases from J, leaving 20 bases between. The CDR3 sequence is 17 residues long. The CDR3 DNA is TGTGCCAGCAGCGTAGCGATTTCAGTGGGGGCCGGGGAGACCCAGTACTTC. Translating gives CASSVAISVGAGETQYF.

CDR3 sequence: CASSSQGDEQYF. CDR3 in DNA: TGTGCCAGCAGTTCACAGGGAGACGAGCAGTACTTC. The chain joins TRBV2 to TRBJ2-7; maybe TRBD1 (6 bases). Germline V gene data show CDR1 as SNHLY and CDR2 as FYNNEI. Trimming took 5 bases from V and 5 from J, leaving 10 bases between them. CDR3 size: 12 residues.

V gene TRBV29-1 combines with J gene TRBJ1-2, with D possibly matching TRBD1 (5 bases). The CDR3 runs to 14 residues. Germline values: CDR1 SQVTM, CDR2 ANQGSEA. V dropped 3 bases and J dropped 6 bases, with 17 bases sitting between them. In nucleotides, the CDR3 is TGCAGCGTTGACCTCGGCGGGGGTTGGAATGGCTACACCTTC. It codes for CSVDLGGGWNGYTF.

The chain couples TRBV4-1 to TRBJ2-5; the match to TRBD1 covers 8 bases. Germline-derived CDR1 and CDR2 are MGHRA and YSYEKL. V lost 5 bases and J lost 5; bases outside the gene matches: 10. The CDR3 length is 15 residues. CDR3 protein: CASSGTGSARETQYF. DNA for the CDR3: TGCGCCAGCAGCGGGACAGGATCCGCCAGGGAGACCCAGTACTTC.

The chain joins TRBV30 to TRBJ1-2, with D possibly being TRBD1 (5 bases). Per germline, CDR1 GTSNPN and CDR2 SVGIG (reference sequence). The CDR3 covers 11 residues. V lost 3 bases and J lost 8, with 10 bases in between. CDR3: CAWRQGNGYTF. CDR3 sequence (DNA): TGTGCCTGGAGGCAGGGAAACGGCTACACCTTC.

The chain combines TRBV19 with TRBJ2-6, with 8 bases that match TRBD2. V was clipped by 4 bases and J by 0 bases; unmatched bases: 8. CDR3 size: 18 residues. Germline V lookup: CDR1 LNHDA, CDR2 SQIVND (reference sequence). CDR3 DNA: TGTGCCAGTAGTAAGGCCCAGCGGGGGTACTCTGGGGCCAACGTCCTGACTTTC. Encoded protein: CASSKAQRGYSGANVLTF.

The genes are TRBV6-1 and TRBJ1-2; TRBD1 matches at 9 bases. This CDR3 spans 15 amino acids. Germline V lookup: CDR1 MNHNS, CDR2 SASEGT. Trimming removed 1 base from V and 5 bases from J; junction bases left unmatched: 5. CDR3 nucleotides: TGTGCCAGCAGTGAAGTACAGGGGGCGGATTATGGCTACACCTTC. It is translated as CASSEVQGADYGYTF.

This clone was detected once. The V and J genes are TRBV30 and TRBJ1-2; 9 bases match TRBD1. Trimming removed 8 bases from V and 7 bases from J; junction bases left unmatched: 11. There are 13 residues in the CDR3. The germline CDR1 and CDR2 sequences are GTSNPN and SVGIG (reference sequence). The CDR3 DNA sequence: TGTGCCACCCCGGGACAGGGAAACGGTGGCTACACCTTC. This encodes CATPGQGNGGYTF.

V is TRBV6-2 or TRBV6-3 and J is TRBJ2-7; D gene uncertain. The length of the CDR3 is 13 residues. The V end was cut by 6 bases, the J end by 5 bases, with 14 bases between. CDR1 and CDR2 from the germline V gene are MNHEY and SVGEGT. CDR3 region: CASSLRRVNEQYF. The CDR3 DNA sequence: TGTGCCAGCAGCCTCCGACGGGTCAACGAGCAGTACTTC.

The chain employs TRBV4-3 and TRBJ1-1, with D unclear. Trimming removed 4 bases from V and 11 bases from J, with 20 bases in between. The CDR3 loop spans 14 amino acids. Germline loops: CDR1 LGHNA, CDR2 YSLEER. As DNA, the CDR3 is TGCGCCAGCAGCCCCCGCGGGAGATCCCATAGGGCTTTCTTT. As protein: CASSPRGRSHRAFF.

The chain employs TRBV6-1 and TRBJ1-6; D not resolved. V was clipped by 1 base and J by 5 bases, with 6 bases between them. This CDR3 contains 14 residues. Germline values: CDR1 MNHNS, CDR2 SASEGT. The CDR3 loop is CASSEGQNNSPLHF. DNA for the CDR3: TGTGCCAGCAGTGAAGGTCAGAATAATTCACCCCTCCACTTT.

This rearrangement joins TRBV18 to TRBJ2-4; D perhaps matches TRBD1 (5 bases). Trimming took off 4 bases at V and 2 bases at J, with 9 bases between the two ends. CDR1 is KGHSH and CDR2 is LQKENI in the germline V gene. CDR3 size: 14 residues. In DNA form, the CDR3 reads TGTGCCAGCTCACTTTCAGGGTCCAAAAACATTCAGTACTTC. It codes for CASSLSGSKNIQYF.

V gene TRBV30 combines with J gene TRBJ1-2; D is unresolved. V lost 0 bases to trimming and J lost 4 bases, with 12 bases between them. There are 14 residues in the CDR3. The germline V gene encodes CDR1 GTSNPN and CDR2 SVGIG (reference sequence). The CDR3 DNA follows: TGTGCCTGGAGTGTACTCGTACGGTCCTATGGCTACACCTTC. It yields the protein CAWSVLVRSYGYTF. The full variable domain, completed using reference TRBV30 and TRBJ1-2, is SQTIHQWPATLVQPVGSPLSLECTVEGTSNPNLYWYRQAAGRGLQLLFYSVGIGQISSEVPQNLSASRPQDRQFILSSKKLLLSDSGFYLCAWSVLVRSYGYTFGSGTRLTVV.

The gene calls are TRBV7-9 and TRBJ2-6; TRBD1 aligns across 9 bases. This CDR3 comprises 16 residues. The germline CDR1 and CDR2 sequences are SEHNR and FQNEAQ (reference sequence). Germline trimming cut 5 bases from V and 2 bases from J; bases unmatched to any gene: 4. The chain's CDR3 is CASSLQGAPGANVLTF. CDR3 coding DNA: TGTGCCAGCAGCCTACAGGGGGCCCCTGGGGCCAACGTCCTGACTTTC.

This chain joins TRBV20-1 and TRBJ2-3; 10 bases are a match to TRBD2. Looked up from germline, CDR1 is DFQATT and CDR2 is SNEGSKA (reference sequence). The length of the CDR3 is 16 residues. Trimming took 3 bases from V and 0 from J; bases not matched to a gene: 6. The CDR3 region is CSASPSGGLSTDTQYF. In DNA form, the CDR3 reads TGCAGTGCTAGTCCTAGCGGGGGCCTGAGCACAGATACGCAGTATTTT.

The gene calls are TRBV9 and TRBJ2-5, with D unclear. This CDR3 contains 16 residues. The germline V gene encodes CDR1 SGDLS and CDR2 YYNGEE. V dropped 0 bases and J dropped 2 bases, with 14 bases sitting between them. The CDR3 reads CASSVATANNQETQYF. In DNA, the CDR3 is TGTGCCAGCAGCGTAGCTACAGCAAATAATCAAGAGACCCAGTACTTC.

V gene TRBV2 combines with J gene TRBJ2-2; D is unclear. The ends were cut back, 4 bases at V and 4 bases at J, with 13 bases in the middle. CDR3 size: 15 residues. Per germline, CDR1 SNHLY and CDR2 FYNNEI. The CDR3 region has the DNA TGTGCCAGCAGTGGATACGGAGTAGCCACCGGGGAGCTGTTTTTT. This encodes CASSGYGVATGELFF.